The T cell receptor beta chain under discussion was sequenced for a study of cytomegalovirus exposure and HLA in healthy donors. V dropped 7 bases and J dropped 0 bases, with 3 bases sitting between them. CDR3 length: 11 residues. Germline values: CDR1 LGHNT, CDR2 FRNRAP. This clone has more than one count but fewer than ten. What it binds is unknown. PCR amplification relied on 60 Vbeta primers (plus 13 Jbeta primers). This table comes from immunoSEQ multiplex PCR, and its TCRdb copy is limited to in-frame clones, with some not included. The top ten clones hold under 7.5% of a sample with just over 150,000 clones, 80% to 90% of them seen once. Each of the donors was a healthy bone marrow donor. Broader study findings: Indistinguishable V segments such as TRBV6-2 and TRBV6-3 were excluded.

The TCR comes from a man aged 50-59 years in good health and CMV-seropositive. The chain employs TRBV12-5 and TRBJ2-5; D gene unclear. Input material: PBMCs. CDR3 amino acids: CASAYQETQYF. In nucleotides, the CDR3 is TGTGCTAGTGCATACCAAGAGACCCAGTACTTC.